This T cell receptor (beta chain) was profiled in a study of response to subunit inactivated influenza vaccine (dated by TCRdb to 2017 to 2018). Study-wide context: Deep quantitative T cell receptor repertoire profiling was used in the study to track responses to a trivalent subunit inactivated influenza vaccine.

CDR1 and CDR2 are drawn from the germline V gene (reference sequence): LGHDT, YNNKEL. The CDR3 measures 15 amino acids from cysteine to phenylalanine. CDR3 DNA only is kept here, 45 bases in frame from base 1. Libraries were prepared through RT-PCR. TCRdb shows the sequencer as Illumina HiSeq 2500. TCRdb reprocessed the public reads (quality trimming at Q25 with fastp, clone calling with MiXCR) and kept in-frame beta chains. Entries that share a CDR3 protein sequence are merged under the most common genes and DNA. Counted in this sample were around 190,000 distinct CDR3 sequences; 13% to 15% of them appeared once. The top ten constitute approximately 25% of the sample. The full study reports these points: According to the authors, only a limited number of new T cells may be recruited by each seasonal influenza vaccination.

Note on this clonotype: The antigen it binds to is not known. Germline is not matched at one junction end, which may reflect a read error.

Recombination connected TRBV3-1 to TRBJ1-4; TRBD1 aligns with 10 central bases. The sample in question was CD8+ T cells sorted from PBMCs, obtained more than 4 days after vaccination. The clonotype originates from a man aged 45 to 65 who received an inactivated influenza vaccine. Donor details come from another sample of the same person, matched by shared clones. The CDR3 protein is CASSQVPGQGKKLFF. In nucleotide form, the sequence is TGTGCCAGCAGTCAAGTCCCGGGACAGGGGAAAAAACTGTTTTTT.